Listed below are T cell receptor beta chains from one sample, sequenced in a study of blood T cell repertoires in COVID-19. Generated by immunoSEQ multiplex PCR, the TCRdb table keeps only in-frame clones and is missing some. The sample has over 150,000 clones, about 86% seen once. Sequencing input: peripheral blood. The receptors here all came from a man aged 50 or older with active or convalescent COVID-19. CDR3s include the opening cysteine and the closing phenylalanine or tryptophan. The D gene is left open where the match is weak. Not every row has a clone size; where given, it reads once, few, many or a size class.

v_gene	d_gene	abundance	j_gene	CDR3aa	CDR3nt
TRBV5-1	-	-	TRBJ2-2	CASSLGPGVNTGELFF	TGCGCCAGCAGCTTGGGTCCAGGGGTAAACACCGGGGAGCTGTTTTTT
TRBV5-4	-	-	TRBJ1-2	CASSRGEDNYGYTF	TGTGCCAGCAGCAGGGGTGAGGACAACTATGGCTACACCTTC
TRBV28	TRBD1	-	TRBJ1-1	CASSVGDRGPHTEAFF	TGTGCCAGCAGCGTCGGGGACAGGGGGCCCCACACTGAAGCTTTCTTT
TRBV6-2/TRBV6-3	TRBD1	-	TRBJ1-1	CASSYSLSGGFNTEAFF	TGTGCCAGCAGTTACTCGTTGTCAGGGGGTTTCAACACTGAAGCTTTCTTT
TRBV28	TRBD1	-	TRBJ1-2	CASSSPTGTGERYGYTF	TGTGCCAGCAGTTCGCCTACGGGGACAGGGGAAAGGTATGGCTACACCTTC
TRBV28	-	few	TRBJ2-2	CAARTQPNTGELFF	TGTGCCGCCCGGACACAGCCGAACACCGGGGAGCTGTTTTTT
TRBV2	-	-	TRBJ1-5	CASSGQGLGNQPQHF	TGTGCCAGCAGCGGTCAGGGGTTGGGCAATCAGCCCCAGCATTTT
TRBV28	TRBD1	-	TRBJ1-5	CASSHGQGENQPQHF	TGTGCCAGCAGCCATGGACAGGGAGAGAATCAGCCCCAGCATTTT
TRBV7-2	-	-	TRBJ2-7	CASGSSSYGEQYF	TGTGCCAGCGGATCTAGCTCCTATGGCGAGCAGTACTTC
TRBV9	TRBD1	-	TRBJ2-7	CASSVGRGRYYEQYF	TGTGCCAGCAGCGTAGGCAGGGGGCGCTACTACGAGCAGTACTTC
TRBV28	-	-	TRBJ1-5	CASSLYPQDSNQPQHF	TGTGCCAGCAGTTTATATCCCCAGGATAGCAATCAGCCCCAGCATTTT
TRBV7-2	TRBD2	-	TRBJ2-3	CASSLGGGAPDTQYF	TGTGCCAGCAGCTTAGGCGGGGGGGCCCCAGATACGCAGTATTTT
TRBV10-3	TRBD1	-	TRBJ1-2	CAISDTGDYGYTF	TGTGCCATCAGTGATACAGGGGATTATGGCTACACCTTC
TRBV6-1	-	-	TRBJ2-4	CASSEGRGSGNIQYF	TGTGCCAGCAGTGAAGGAAGGGGGAGTGGGAACATTCAGTACTTC
TRBV27	-	-	TRBJ1-2	CASSRGHGYTF	TGTGCCAGCAGCAGAGGTCATGGCTACACCTTC
TRBV5-1	-	-	TRBJ1-2	CASSAPNQGSYGYTF	TGCGCCAGCAGCGCGCCCAACCAGGGATCCTATGGCTACACCTTC
TRBV25-1	TRBD2	-	TRBJ2-5	CASSEYPSGSGQETQYF	TGTGCCAGCAGTGAATACCCTAGCGGGAGTGGGCAAGAGACCCAGTACTTC
TRBV7-2	-	-	TRBJ2-3	CASSPHQAAATQYF	TGTGCCAGCAGCCCACACCAAGCAGCGGCGACGCAGTATTTT
TRBV11-2	-	-	TRBJ1-5	CASSFGRDSNQPQHF	TGTGCCAGCAGCTTTGGCAGGGATAGCAATCAGCCCCAGCATTTT
TRBV24-1	TRBD1	-	TRBJ1-2	CATSNTGANYGYTF	TGTGCCACCAGTAATACAGGGGCCAACTATGGCTACACCTTC
TRBV18	-	-	TRBJ2-7	CASSPLDAHYSYEQYF	TGTGCCAGCTCACCGCTGGATGCACACTACTCCTACGAGCAGTACTTC
TRBV3-1/TRBV3-2	-	-	TRBJ1-5	CASSQDRRVNQPQHF	TGTGCCAGCAGCCAAGATAGGAGGGTAAATCAGCCCCAGCATTTT
TRBV20-1	-	-	TRBJ1-2	CSAKFYGYTF	TGCAGTGCTAAATTCTACGGCTACACCTTC
TRBV25-1	TRBD1	once	TRBJ1-6	CASSDGTGNSPLHF	TGTGCCAGCAGTGACGGGACAGGCAATTCACCCCTCCACTTT
TRBV7-6	-	-	TRBJ1-6	CASSPAAGSSYNSPLHF	TGTGCCAGCAGCCCGGCGGCGGGGAGCTCCTATAATTCACCCCTCCACTTT
TRBV29-1	TRBD1	-	TRBJ1-2	CSVAPMGTGGREGYTF	TGCAGCGTTGCACCTATGGGGACAGGGGGGCGAGAGGGCTACACCTTC
TRBV30	TRBD2	-	TRBJ2-5	CAWISGTSGSETQYF	TGTGCCTGGATCTCCGGGACTAGCGGGAGTGAGACCCAGTACTTC
TRBV18	-	-	TRBJ2-1	CASSVRLLYNEQFF	TGTGCCAGCTCAGTACGACTGCTATACAATGAGCAGTTCTTC
TRBV5-6	TRBD1	-	TRBJ1-2	CASSPDRGGGYTF	TGTGCCAGCAGCCCAGACAGGGGTGGGGGCTACACCTTC
TRBV18	TRBD1	-	TRBJ1-2	CVSSPAGGQLEFYGYTF	TGTGTCAGCTCACCAGCAGGGGGCCAGCTAGAGTTCTATGGCTACACCTTC
TRBV29-1	-	-	TRBJ1-2	CSVRDDGNYGYTF	TGCAGCGTTCGAGACGACGGGAACTATGGCTACACCTTC
TRBV3-1/TRBV3-2	TRBD2	-	TRBJ2-3	CASSSGGGGLNTQYF	TGTGCCAGCAGCTCCGGGGGGGGAGGGCTGAATACGCAGTATTTT
TRBV30	-	-	TRBJ2-7	CAWSPQGPHEQYF	TGTGCCTGGAGTCCTCAGGGGCCTCACGAGCAGTACTTC
TRBV19	TRBD2	few	TRBJ2-7	CASSDRTSGLYEQYF	TGTGCCAGTAGTGACCGGACTAGCGGGTTGTACGAGCAGTACTTC
TRBV5-1	-	few	TRBJ2-7	CASSMDSLSYEQYF	TGCGCCAGCAGCATGGACAGTCTCTCCTACGAGCAGTACTTC
TRBV11-2	TRBD2	-	TRBJ2-1	CASSLRASGSDNEQFF	TGTGCCAGCAGCTTAAGGGCTAGCGGGAGCGACAATGAGCAGTTCTTC
TRBV7-9	-	-	TRBJ1-5	CASSTFGGGQPQHF	TGTGCCAGCAGCACATTTGGGGGCGGTCAGCCCCAGCATTTT
TRBV27	TRBD1	-	TRBJ1-2	CASSVQGGAYGYTF	TGTGCCAGCAGTGTACAGGGGGGGGCCTATGGCTACACCTTC
TRBV19	TRBD1	-	TRBJ1-4	CASSDRGRSNEKLFF	TGTGCCAGTAGTGACAGGGGGCGGTCTAATGAAAAACTGTTTTTT
TRBV11-2	TRBD1	-	TRBJ1-5	CASSPGTVNQPQHF	TGTGCCAGCAGCCCCGGGACAGTGAATCAGCCCCAGCATTTT
TRBV12-5	-	once	TRBJ2-5	CASGLSQLAQETQYF	TGTGCTAGTGGTTTGTCCCAACTAGCCCAAGAGACCCAGTACTTC
TRBV10-3	-	-	TRBJ1-3	CAISESEGGSGNTIYF	TGTGCCATCAGTGAGTCAGAGGGAGGAAGTGGAAACACCATATATTTT
TRBV27	TRBD1	-	TRBJ2-5	CASSSSGQGAGETQYF	TGTGCCAGCAGTTCCTCGGGACAGGGGGCAGGAGAGACCCAGTACTTC
TRBV7-9	TRBD1	-	TRBJ1-4	CASSLGTGEKLFF	TGTGCCAGCAGCTTAGGGACAGGGGAAAAACTGTTTTTT
TRBV9	TRBD2	-	TRBJ2-3	CASSLSSGRNADTQYF	TGTGCCAGCAGCCTCTCTAGCGGGAGGAATGCAGATACGCAGTATTTT
TRBV13	-	-	TRBJ1-6	CASSSIRSSYNSPLHF	TGTGCCAGCAGCTCCATAAGGAGCTCCTATAATTCACCCCTCCACTTT
TRBV13	TRBD1	-	TRBJ2-3	CASARGQGRSTDTQYF	TGTGCCAGCGCTCGGGGACAGGGGAGGAGCACAGATACGCAGTATTTT
TRBV7-9	-	-	TRBJ1-2	CASSLLASEGYTF	TGTGCCAGCAGCTTATTGGCATCCGAAGGCTACACCTTC
TRBV18	TRBD1	-	TRBJ2-3	CASSPLQGNTQYF	TGTGCCAGCTCACCATTACAGGGGAATACGCAGTATTTT
TRBV9	-	-	TRBJ1-1	CASSPMGAGTEAFF	TGTGCCAGCAGCCCCATGGGGGCGGGCACTGAAGCTTTCTTT
TRBV5-1	TRBD1	-	TRBJ1-4	CASSLGTANEKLFF	TGCGCCAGCAGCCTCGGGACAGCGAATGAAAAACTGTTTTTT
TRBV7-2	TRBD2	-	TRBJ2-5	CASSKGSGDRQETQYF	TGTGCCAGCAGCAAGGGGAGCGGGGATCGCCAGGAGACCCAGTACTTC
TRBV28	-	-	TRBJ2-7	CASQTGSYEQYF	TGTGCCAGTCAAACAGGGTCCTACGAGCAGTACTTC
TRBV7-2	-	-	TRBJ1-5	CASSLLGAEPQHF	TGTGCCAGCAGCTTATTGGGAGCGGAGCCCCAGCATTTT
TRBV24-1	-	-	TRBJ1-3	CATSVREDSGNTIYF	TGTGCCACCAGTGTCCGGGAGGACTCTGGAAACACCATATATTTT
TRBV5-5	-	-	TRBJ2-1	CASSLGPTAYNEQFF	TGTGCCAGCAGCTTGGGGCCCACCGCCTACAATGAGCAGTTCTTC
TRBV7-2	-	-	TRBJ1-5	CASSLAPDQPQHF	TGTGCCAGCAGCTTAGCGCCGGATCAGCCCCAGCATTTT
TRBV27	-	-	TRBJ1-2	CASSLSGGYGYTF	TGTGCCAGCAGTTTAAGCGGTGGCTATGGCTACACCTTC
TRBV5-6	-	-	TRBJ1-1	CASSLLGRAGAEAFF	TGTGCCAGCAGCTTGTTAGGCAGGGCTGGAGCTGAAGCTTTCTTT
TRBV30	TRBD1	-	TRBJ2-6	CAWRITGAGANVLTF	TGTGCCTGGAGGATTACAGGGGCTGGGGCCAACGTCCTGACTTTC